Below, 26 T cell receptor beta chains from the same sample are listed, as sequenced in a study of blood T cell repertoires in COVID-19. Repertoires were generated with immunoSEQ multiplex PCR, while TCRdb's copy carries only in-frame clones and drops some. Here the sample spans 200,000 or so clones, around 84% being singletons. The sequenced sample was peripheral blood. The receptor source for this set is a man between 60 and 75 years old with acute or convalescent COVID-19.

In this sample, this clone turned up once. The rearrangement uses TRBV19 and TRBJ2-5, with D tentatively TRBD1 (6 bases). Trimming cost V 0 bases and J 0 bases, with 8 bases left between them. The CDR3 runs to 15 residues. Germline V gene data show CDR1 as LNHDA and CDR2 as SQIVND (reference sequence). CDR3 loop: CASSIDYRDQETQYF. The CDR3 DNA sequence: TGTGCCAGTAGTATAGATTACAGGGACCAAGAGACCCAGTACTTC.

The table lists this clone with a count of one. This chain links TRBV10-3 with TRBJ1-6; tentatively, D is TRBD1 (6 bases). CDR1 ENHRY and CDR2 SYGVKD come from the germline V gene. Trimming took 7 bases from V and 7 from J, leaving 11 bases between them. The CDR3 is 13 residues long. CDR3 sequence reads: CAIKDSLNSPLHF. As DNA, the CDR3 is TGTGCCATCAAGGACAGTTTAAATTCACCCCTCCACTTT.

The genes are TRBV5-1 and TRBJ2-3; 15 bases line up with TRBD2. The J segment lost 5 bases and the V segment lost 3 bases, leaving 7 bases of the junction unmatched. The germline gives CDR1 SGHRS, CDR2 YFSETQ. The CDR3 runs 17 residues. The CDR3 loop reads CASSSRTSGGAGDTQYF. The DNA for the CDR3 is TGCGCCAGCAGCTCGCGGACTAGCGGGGGGGCGGGAGATACGCAGTATTTT.

The V and J genes are TRBV7-8 and TRBJ1-5, with a possible D match to TRBD1 (5 bases). Germline CDR1 and CDR2: SGHVS and FQNEAQ. V lost 0 bases and J lost 5, with 11 bases in between. This CDR3 comprises 15 residues. The CDR3 DNA reads as TGTGCCAGCAGCTTAGCGGAGGGGTTTTATCAGCCCCAGCATTTT. Translating it yields CASSLAEGFYQPQHF.

V is TRBV6-6 and J is TRBJ1-4; 7 bases agree with TRBD1. The germline V gene encodes CDR1 MNHNY and CDR2 SVGAGI (reference sequence). Losses at the gene ends were 5 bases for V and 3 bases for J; bases not matched to a gene: 9. The CDR3 runs to 16 residues. The CDR3 region is CASSVPTGVANEKLFF. In DNA form, the CDR3 reads TGTGCCAGCAGTGTCCCCACAGGGGTTGCTAATGAAAAACTGTTTTTT.

The count of this clone is one. V gene TRBV7-3 combines with J gene TRBJ2-6; D may be TRBD1 (5 bases). Trimming removed 1 base from V and 0 bases from J, with 7 bases in between. CDR3 length: 16 residues. The germline CDR1 and CDR2 sequences are SGHTA and FQGTGA. For the CDR3, the DNA is TGTGCCAGCAGCTTAAGACAGAGCTCTGGGGCCAACGTCCTGACTTTC. It translates to CASSLRQSSGANVLTF. Filled out from reference TRBV7-3 and TRBJ2-6, the complete variable domain reads GAGVSQTPSNKVTEKGKYVELRCDPISGHTALYWYRQSLGQGPEFLIYFQGTGAADDSGLPNDRFFAVRPEGSVSTLKIQRTERGDSAVYLCASSLRQSSGANVLTFGAGSRLTVL.

The rearrangement links TRBV18 to TRBJ2-3; possibly TRBD2 for D (5 bases). The germline CDR1 and CDR2 sequences are KGHSH and LQKENI. The ends were cut back, 3 bases at V and 2 bases at J, with 12 bases in the middle. This CDR3 is built from 15 residues. CDR3 protein: CASSPRQEATDTQYF. In DNA, the CDR3 is TGTGCCAGCTCACCCCGGCAGGAGGCCACAGATACGCAGTATTTT.

The rearrangement links TRBV4-2 to TRBJ2-7; TRBD2 aligns across 11 bases. J was trimmed by 2 bases and V by 0 bases; bases with no gene match: 9. This CDR3 contains 18 residues. Germline-derived CDR1 and CDR2 are LGHNA and YNFKEQ. CDR3: CASSQESMLAGGTYEQYF. The DNA of the CDR3 is TGTGCCAGCAGCCAAGAAAGCATGCTAGCGGGGGGTACCTACGAGCAGTACTTC.

This clone was observed a single time. The chain couples TRBV11-2 to TRBJ2-4, with TRBD1 matching 10 bases. The CDR3 spans 19 residues. Germline V CDR1 and CDR2: SGHAT, FQNNGV. V lost 7 bases and J lost 0; bases outside the gene matches: 15. The CDR3 DNA reads as TGTGCCAGCACCTTCAACCGACAGGGGGCCTCGATAGCCAAAAACATTCAGTACTTC. Protein product: CASTFNRQGASIAKNIQYF.

V usage is TRBV7-3 and J usage is TRBJ2-5, with TRBD2 matching 11 bases. V was pared by 2 bases and J by 5 bases, with 10 bases of the junction left unmatched. The CDR3 is made up of 17 amino acids. Germline V lookup: CDR1 SGHTA, CDR2 FQGTGA. For the CDR3, the DNA is TGTGCCAGCAGCTTAGGATGGGCTAGCGGGGGGAAGGAGACCCAGTACTTC. Its protein product is CASSLGWASGGKETQYF.

This chain joins TRBV4-3 and TRBJ2-7; D may be TRBD2 (5 bases). V was cut by 1 base and J by 4 bases, with 11 bases left in between. The CDR3 is made up of 14 amino acids. Per germline, CDR1 LGHNA and CDR2 YSLEER. In DNA, the CDR3 is TGCGCCAGCAGCCAAGGGGTCGGACTTTACGAGCAGTACTTC. This codes for CASSQGVGLYEQYF.

The rearrangement joins TRBV7-9 to TRBJ2-3, with D possibly matching TRBD2 (5 bases). This CDR3 has 15 amino acids. CDR1 SEHNR and CDR2 FQNEAQ come from the germline V gene (reference sequence). The V and J ends lost 1 base and 3 bases respectively, with 11 bases between them. The CDR3 DNA follows: TGTGCCAGCAGCTTAGGAGGGTCGGGGACAGATACGCAGTATTTT. This gives the protein CASSLGGSGTDTQYF. The full variable domain, completed using reference TRBV7-9 and TRBJ2-3, is DTGVSQNPRHKITKRGQNVTFRCDPISEHNRLYWYRQTLGQGPEFLTYFQNEAQLEKSRLLSDRFSAERPKGSFSTLEIQRTEQGDSAMYLCASSLGGSGTDTQYFGPGTRLTVL.

This clone was observed many times. The rearrangement uses TRBV3-1 (or the pseudogene TRBV3-2) and TRBJ1-3; D unresolved. CDR1 and CDR2 from the germline V gene are LGHDT and YNNKEL (reference sequence). This CDR3 has 13 amino acids. The ends were cut back, 7 bases at V and 4 bases at J, with 11 bases in the middle. DNA for the CDR3: TGTGCCAGCAAGCGGGCAGAAGGAAACACCATATATTTT. Translated, it gives CASKRAEGNTIYF.

Only a few counts were recorded for this clone. The chain has TRBV19 and TRBJ2-1; 9 bases match TRBD2. The CDR3 extends over 15 amino acids. Germline loops: CDR1 LNHDA, CDR2 SQIVND (reference sequence). V gave up 3 bases and J gave up 7 bases; unmatched junction bases: 7. CDR3 sequence: CASSMVTSGRNEQFF. The DNA of the CDR3 is TGTGCCAGTAGTATGGTCACTAGCGGGCGGAATGAGCAGTTCTTC.

J is TRBJ2-7 and V is TRBV7-9; 12 positions match TRBD1. The CDR3 sequence is 14 residues long. V shed 5 bases, J shed 6 bases, and the junction held 5 bases outside the gene matches. Germline-derived CDR1 and CDR2 are SEHNR and FQNEAQ (reference sequence). CDR3 sequence (DNA): TGTGCCAGCAGCCGGGGACAGGGGGCGGTCGAGCAGTACTTC. Amino acid sequence: CASSRGQGAVEQYF.

This chain joins TRBV6-5 and TRBJ1-6; D call uncertain. Trimming left V 0 bases short and J 7 bases short, with 13 bases between. CDR1 and CDR2 (germline): MNHEY, SVGAGI. This CDR3 has 16 amino acids. CDR3 sequence (DNA): TGTGCCAGCAGTTACTCGAGAAACAGATCAAATTCACCCCTCCACTTT. It specifies CASSYSRNRSNSPLHF.

V and J are TRBV27 and TRBJ1-1; D possibly corresponds to TRBD1 (6 bases). Germline CDR1 reads MNHEY; CDR2 reads SMNVEV (reference sequence). This CDR3 spans 14 amino acids. V gave up 4 bases and J gave up 0 bases, with 9 bases separating them. This chain's CDR3 is CASSSGTLNTEAFF. CDR3 DNA sequence: TGTGCCAGCAGTTCCGGGACACTGAACACTGAAGCTTTCTTT.

This chain links TRBV28 with TRBJ2-7; D is possibly TRBD2 (6 bases). The germline CDR1 and CDR2 sequences are MDHEN and SYDVKM. The length of the CDR3 is 14 residues. Trimming cost V 6 bases and J 9 bases, with 21 bases left between them. CDR3 DNA sequence: TGTGCCAGCAGCTCTGACGGGGGAGCTTTCATGCAGTACTTC. Translated, it gives CASSSDGGAFMQYF.

The chain uses TRBV19 and TRBJ2-2; weak D call: TRBD1 (6 bases). With 6 bases removed from V and 3 bases from J, the gap between germline ends came to 14 bases. Germline V gene data show CDR1 as LNHDA and CDR2 as SQIVND (reference sequence). This CDR3 contains 15 residues. DNA for the CDR3: TGTGCCAGTAGGCATCAGGGGACGGACACCGGGGAGCTGTTTTTT. This translates into CASRHQGTDTGELFF.

The rearrangement uses TRBV11-1 and TRBJ1-2; 8 positions match TRBD1. Germline CDR1 SGHAT, CDR2 FQDESV (reference sequence). The trim removed 5 bases at V and 7 bases at J, leaving 6 bases unmatched. The CDR3 consists of 13 residues. The CDR3 DNA sequence: TGTGCCAGCAGCCCCCAACAGGGGGTTGGCTACACCTTC. It codes for CASSPQQGVGYTF.

The J gene is TRBJ2-3, the V gene TRBV4-2; TRBD2 matches at 9 bases. Per the germline V gene, CDR1 is LGHNA and CDR2 is YNFKEQ. This CDR3 comprises 17 residues. V was pared by 0 bases and J by 1 base, with 5 bases of the junction left unmatched. The DNA for the CDR3 is TGTGCCAGCAGCCAAGACGGTCCTAGCGGGGGCACAGATACGCAGTATTTT. Protein product: CASSQDGPSGGTDTQYF.

The rearrangement links TRBV5-8 to TRBJ2-6; no clear D gene. Trimming removed 1 base from V and 0 bases from J, with 14 bases in between. Germline values: CDR1 SGHTS, CDR2 YDEGEE. The CDR3 is 18 residues long. The CDR3 bases are TGTGCCAGCAGCTTGAGAAGAGACACCTTCTCTGGGGCCAACGTCCTGACTTTC. Translated, it gives CASSLRRDTFSGANVLTF.

This clone was seen more than once but under ten times. This chain joins TRBV7-9 and TRBJ2-1; 8 bases align to TRBD2. The CDR3 covers 18 residues. Per the germline V gene, CDR1 is SEHNR and CDR2 is FQNEAQ (reference sequence). J was trimmed by 1 base and V by 5 bases; bases with no gene match: 13. CDR3 coding DNA: TGTGCCAGCAGCCCGGCGGCCAGCGGGGGCAAGTCCTACAATGAGCAGTTCTTC. This gives the protein CASSPAASGGKSYNEQFF.

CDR3 in amino acids: CASSLTGLNEQFF. The DNA of the CDR3 is TGTGCCAGCAGCTTAACGGGACTCAATGAGCAGTTCTTC. The V call is TRBV7-3, the J call TRBJ2-1, with D perhaps matching TRBD2 (6 bases). Trimming stripped 0 bases from V and 6 bases from J, with 6 bases between. The germline gives CDR1 SGHTA, CDR2 FQGTGA. There are 13 residues in the CDR3.

About this clone itself: This CDR3 is also generated by other DNA sequences in the sample. The rearrangement links TRBV18 to TRBJ1-1, with 9 bases aligning to TRBD1. The CDR3 sequence is 14 residues long. Looked up from germline, CDR1 is KGHSH and CDR2 is LQKENI. With V trimmed by 4 bases and J by 1 base, 1 base remained unmatched. This CDR3 reads CASSLQGANTEAFF. CDR3 sequence (DNA): TGTGCCAGCTCACTACAGGGGGCGAACACTGAAGCTTTCTTT.

Only one count was recorded for this clone. The chain carries TRBV9 and TRBJ2-2; tentative D call: TRBD1 (5 bases). Germline-derived CDR1 and CDR2 are SGDLS and YYNGEE. V shed 4 bases and J shed 7 bases, with 17 bases lying between them. This CDR3 spans 15 amino acids. Here the CDR3 reads CASSPEGVRGGELFF. The CDR3 DNA follows: TGTGCCAGCAGCCCAGAAGGGGTCCGTGGCGGGGAGCTGTTTTTT.